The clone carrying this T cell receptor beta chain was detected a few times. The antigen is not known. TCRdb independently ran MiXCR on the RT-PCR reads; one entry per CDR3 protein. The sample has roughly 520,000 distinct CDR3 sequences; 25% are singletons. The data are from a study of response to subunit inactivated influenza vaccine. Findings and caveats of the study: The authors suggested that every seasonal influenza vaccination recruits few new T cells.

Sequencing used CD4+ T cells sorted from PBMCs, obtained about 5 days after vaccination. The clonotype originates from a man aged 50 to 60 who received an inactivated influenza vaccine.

CDR3 sequence reads: CAISESFVWGYTF. DNA for the CDR3: TGTGCCATCAGTGAGTCGTTCGTCTGGGGCTACACCTTC. The chain recombines TRBV10-3 with TRBJ1-2; no firm D call. CDR3 length equals 13 residues. The V end lost 0 bases, the J end lost 8 bases, and 10 bases lay between the germline ends. Germline assignment: CDR1 ENHRY and CDR2 SYGVKD.